The sequence of this TCR beta chain was determined in a study of technical replicates of blood from four donors. Clones were sequenced by immunoSEQ multiplex PCR, and TCRdb holds only the in-frame ones, with some missing. The sample records about 80,000 clones, about 94% being singletons. This CDR3 region has 15 residues. Germline CDR1 MNHEY, CDR2 SVGAGI. Deletions cut 5 bases from V and 4 bases from J, with 17 bases between. V usage is TRBV6-5 and J usage is TRBJ1-1; D unclear. This TCR derives from a human donor in good health. The sample was T cells isolated from PBMCs. The CDR3 DNA reads as TGTGCCAGCAGTACCGAGATCCAGGAGGCCACTGAAGCTTTCTTT. This sequence encodes CASSTEIQEATEAFF.